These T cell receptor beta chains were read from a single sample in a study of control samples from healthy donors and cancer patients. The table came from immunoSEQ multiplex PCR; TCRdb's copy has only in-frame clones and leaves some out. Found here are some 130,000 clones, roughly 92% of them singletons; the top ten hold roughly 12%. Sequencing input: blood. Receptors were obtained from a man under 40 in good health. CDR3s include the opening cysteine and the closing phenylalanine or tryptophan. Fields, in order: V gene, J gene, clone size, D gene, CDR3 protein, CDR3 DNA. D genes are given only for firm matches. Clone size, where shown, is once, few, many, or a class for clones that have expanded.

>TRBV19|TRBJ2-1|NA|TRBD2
CASRLAGGENEQFF
TGTGCCAGTCGGCTAGCGGGAGGTGAGAATGAGCAGTTCTTC
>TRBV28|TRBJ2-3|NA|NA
CASSLYGGDTQYF
TGTGCCAGCAGTTTATACGGCGGGGATACGCAGTATTTT
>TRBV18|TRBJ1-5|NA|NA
CASSQGNNQPQHF
TGTGCCAGCTCACAGGGGAATAATCAGCCCCAGCATTTT
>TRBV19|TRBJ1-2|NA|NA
CASSIEGGFGYTF
TGTGCCAGTAGTATTGAAGGGGGATTTGGCTACACCTTC
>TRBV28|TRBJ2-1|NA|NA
CASPILNEQFF
TGTGCCAGCCCTATACTCAATGAGCAGTTCTTC
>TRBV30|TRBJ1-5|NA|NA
CAWSVGGSDQPQHF
TGTGCCTGGAGTGTGGGAGGGTCGGATCAGCCCCAGCATTTT
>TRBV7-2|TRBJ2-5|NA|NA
CASSLDRGFQETQYF
TGTGCCAGCAGCTTAGATCGGGGGTTCCAAGAGACCCAGTACTTC
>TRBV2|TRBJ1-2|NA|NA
CASSESVAVNNYGYTF
TGTGCCAGCAGTGAGTCTGTCGCAGTTAATAACTATGGCTACACCTTC
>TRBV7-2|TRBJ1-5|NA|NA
CASSSIGNQPQHF
TGTGCCAGCAGCTCCATAGGAAATCAGCCCCAGCATTTT
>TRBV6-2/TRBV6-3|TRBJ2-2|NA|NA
CASSYFDTGELFF
TGTGCCAGCAGTTATTTCGATACCGGGGAGCTGTTTTTT
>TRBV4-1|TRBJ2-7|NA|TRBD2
CASSQGTSGRSYEQYF
TGCGCCAGCAGCCAAGGGACTAGCGGGAGATCCTACGAGCAGTACTTC
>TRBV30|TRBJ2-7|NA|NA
CALDSLGTRSYEQYF
TGTGCTTTAGATTCTCTCGGGACAAGAAGCTACGAGCAGTACTTC
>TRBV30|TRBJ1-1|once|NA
CAWSVRQARMNTEAFF
TGTGCCTGGAGTGTACGACAGGCCAGAATGAACACTGAAGCTTTCTTT
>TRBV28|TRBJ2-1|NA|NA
CASSSASQVQFF
TGTGCCAGCAGTTCAGCTTCGCAAGTTCAGTTCTTC